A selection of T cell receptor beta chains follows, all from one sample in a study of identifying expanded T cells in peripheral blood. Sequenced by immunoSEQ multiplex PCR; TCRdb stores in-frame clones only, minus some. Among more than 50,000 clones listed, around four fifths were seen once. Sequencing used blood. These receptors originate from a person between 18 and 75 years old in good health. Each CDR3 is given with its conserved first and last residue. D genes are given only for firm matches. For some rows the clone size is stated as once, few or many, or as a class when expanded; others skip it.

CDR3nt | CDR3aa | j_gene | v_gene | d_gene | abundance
TGTGCCAGCAGTTTAACCGCCAGGGGCACGTATGGCTACACCTTC | CASSLTARGTYGYTF | TRBJ1-2 | TRBV7-3 | NA | NA
TGTGCCAGCAGTGGGGACAGATTCTACGAGCAGTACTTC | CASSGDRFYEQYF | TRBJ2-7 | TRBV2 | TRBD1 | once
TGTGCCAGCGGGGGGACAGGGTTCGGTGAAGCTTTCTTT | CASGGTGFGEAFF | TRBJ1-1 | TRBV2 | TRBD1 | NA
TGTGCCAGCAGCTTAGACATGCGGGGGAACTACGAGCAGTACTTC | CASSLDMRGNYEQYF | TRBJ2-7 | TRBV7-2 | TRBD2 | NA
TGTGCCAGCAGTTTGGGGGGACCTGAAGCTTTCTTT | CASSLGGPEAFF | TRBJ1-1 | TRBV28 | NA | NA
TGTGCCAGCAGTAAAACTAGCGGAGAACCCTACGAGCAGTACTTC | CASSKTSGEPYEQYF | TRBJ2-7 | TRBV25-1 | TRBD2 | NA
TGCGCCAGCTTCGGAGGCACCGGGGAGCTGTTTTTT | CASFGGTGELFF | TRBJ2-2 | TRBV5-1 | NA | NA
TGTGCCAGCAGTGAAGGGCCGGGAGGGGACAGGTTCTCTGGAAACACCATATATTTT | CASSEGPGGDRFSGNTIYF | TRBJ1-3 | TRBV2 | TRBD1 | NA
TGTGCCAGCAGCCCCTCTAGAAACAGGGGGCGAGTGAACACTGAAGCTTTCTTT | CASSPSRNRGRVNTEAFF | TRBJ1-1 | TRBV7-9 | TRBD1 | NA
TGTGCCAGCAGCTTAAATGTGGGGGGGCGAAAAGAGACCCAGTACTTC | CASSLNVGGRKETQYF | TRBJ2-5 | TRBV7-6 | NA | NA